This entry lists 15 T cell receptor beta chains sequenced from one sample in a study of blood T cell repertoires in COVID-19. Sequencing was performed with immunoSEQ multiplex PCR; in TCRdb, only in-frame clones are kept and a portion is missing. The sample has roughly 300,000 clones, 80% to 90% seen once. Input material: peripheral blood. The receptors shown here come from a woman aged 35 to 49 who had recovered from COVID-19.

The chain uses TRBV5-5 and TRBJ2-1; 7 bases match TRBD2. The CDR3 length is 15 residues. CDR1 is SGHKS, CDR2 YYEKEE, per germline (reference sequence). V dropped 1 base and J dropped 3; count of bases not matched to a gene: 4. The CDR3 sequence: CASSLPGGNYNEQFF. CDR3 bases: TGTGCCAGCAGCTTGCCCGGGGGGAACTACAATGAGCAGTTCTTC. Full variable domain (outside the CDR3, taken from reference TRBV5-5 and TRBJ2-1): DAGVTQSPTHLIKTRGQQVTLRCSPISGHKSVSWYQQVLGQGPQFIFQYYEKEERGRGNFPDRFSARQFPNYSSELNVNALLLGDSALYLCASSLPGGNYNEQFFGPGTRLTVL.

This clone occurred once. The rearrangement uses TRBV9 and TRBJ1-4; 9 bases are shared with TRBD1. Germline trimming cut 3 bases from V and 5 bases from J; bases unmatched to any gene: 2. Germline assignment: CDR1 SGDLS and CDR2 YYNGEE. The length of the CDR3 is 14 residues. The CDR3 loop is CASSADRGNEKLFF. The CDR3 DNA reads as TGTGCCAGCAGCGCCGACAGGGGGAATGAAAAACTGTTTTTT.

The gene calls are TRBV29-1 and TRBJ2-1, with 7 nucleotides matching TRBD1. Trimming at V came to 7 bases and at J to 8 bases, leaving 8 bases not matched to a gene. Germline-derived CDR1 and CDR2 are SQVTM and ANQGSEA. CDR3 length equals 12 residues. The CDR3 DNA follows: TGCAGCGGGACAGGATCTGGCTATGAGCAGTTCTTC. Protein: CSGTGSGYEQFF.

The rearrangement uses TRBV5-1 and TRBJ2-5; maybe TRBD2 (6 bases). The CDR3 has 12 amino acids. Germline V gives CDR1 SGHRS, CDR2 YFSETQ. V was trimmed by 3 bases and J by 9 bases, leaving 12 bases between them. The CDR3 reads CASSSPPGAQYF. The DNA for the CDR3 is TGCGCCAGCAGCTCCCCCCCGGGGGCCCAGTACTTC.

This clone was detected only a few times. V usage is TRBV4-3 and J usage is TRBJ2-3; 8 positions agree with TRBD2. The germline CDR1 and CDR2 sequences are LGHNA and YSLEER. The trim removed 4 bases at V and 8 bases at J, leaving 17 bases unmatched. The CDR3 is made up of 17 amino acids. CDR3 sequence: CASSPLNARGGTVTQYF. CDR3 in DNA: TGCGCCAGCAGCCCACTCAACGCACGGGGGGGCACTGTTACGCAGTATTTT.

This clone was found once. The chain uses TRBV6-5 and TRBJ1-1, with D possibly being TRBD1 (5 bases). There are 14 residues in the CDR3. The V end lost 6 bases, the J end lost 1 base, and 12 bases lay between the germline ends. Germline V gene sequence: CDR1 MNHEY, CDR2 SVGAGI. CDR3 in DNA: TGTGCCAGCAGACCCGGACACGCGAACACTGAAGCTTTCTTT. It is translated as CASRPGHANTEAFF.

V usage is TRBV6-5 and J usage is TRBJ1-3, with D unclear. This CDR3 contains 11 residues. Germline V gene lookup returns CDR1 MNHEY and CDR2 SVGAGI. The V and J ends lost 6 bases and 4 bases respectively, with 4 bases between them. The CDR3 region has the DNA TGTGCCAGCAGACTCGGAAACACCATATATTTT. Protein product: CASRLGNTIYF.

This sequence joins TRBV19 and TRBJ1-2, with D tentatively TRBD1 (6 bases). The CDR3 is 11 amino acids. The V gene's germline CDR1 is LNHDA and CDR2 SQIVND (reference sequence). Between the trimmed V and J ends, which lost 5 bases and 13 bases, there was a span of 14 bases. CDR3 bases: TGTGCCAGTAGTGTCCAGGGGCTACGCACCTTC. This codes for CASSVQGLRTF.

V and J are TRBV4-1 and TRBJ2-7, with TRBD1 identical over 7 bases. V lost 4 bases to trimming and J lost 4 bases; unmatched junction nucleotides: 7. CDR3 length: 14 amino acids. Germline V gene data show CDR1 as MGHRA and CDR2 as YSYEKL. CDR3 in amino acids: CASSRQQGMYEQYF. As DNA, the CDR3 is TGCGCCAGCAGCCGCCAACAGGGGATGTACGAGCAGTACTTC.

On this clone: One end of the junction is discordant with germline, which a read error may explain. The chain uses TRBV3-1 (or the pseudogene TRBV3-2) and TRBJ1-2; unclear D gene. The germline V gene encodes CDR1 LGHDT and CDR2 YNNKEL (reference sequence). This CDR3 contains 15 residues. In nucleotides, the CDR3 is TGTGCCAGCAGTCAAGAGTGGTCAGCGAACTATGGCTACACCTTC. This translates into CASSQEWSANYGYTF.

The chain carries TRBV2 and TRBJ1-2; possible D gene TRBD1, 6 bases. This CDR3 is built from 15 residues. The V and J ends lost 6 bases and 4 bases respectively, with 18 bases between them. Germline V gene lookup returns CDR1 SNHLY and CDR2 FYNNEI. The CDR3 sequence: CASSPPVQGIYGYTF. The CDR3 nucleotides read TGTGCCAGCAGCCCGCCCGTACAGGGCATCTATGGCTACACCTTC.

V usage is TRBV11-2 and J usage is TRBJ1-1; D is undetermined. The germline V and J ends were trimmed by 2 bases and 2 bases, with 9 bases remaining between them. Per germline, CDR1 SGHAT and CDR2 FQNNGV. The CDR3 runs to 14 residues. CDR3 protein: CASSLYGTNTEAFF. The DNA of the CDR3 is TGTGCCAGCAGCTTATATGGCACAAACACTGAAGCTTTCTTT.

CDR3 DNA: TGTGCCAGCAGCCGTCGGGAGGTCGATCAGCCCCAGCATTTT. This sequence encodes CASSRREVDQPQHF. V is TRBV9 and J is TRBJ1-5; no clear D gene. Trimming removed 4 bases at V and 5 bases at J, with 13 bases between. In germline, CDR1 is SGDLS, CDR2 YYNGEE. This CDR3 has 14 residues. Full variable domain (rest looked up from reference TRBV9 and TRBJ1-5): DSGVTQTPKHLITATGQRVTLRCSPRSGDLSVYWYQQSLDQGLQFLIQYYNGEERAKGNILERFSAQQFPDLHSELNLSSLELGDSALYFCASSRREVDQPQHFGDGTRLSIL.

The chain combines TRBV9 with TRBJ1-4, with D tentatively TRBD1 (6 bases). Germline CDR1 reads SGDLS; CDR2 reads YYNGEE. This CDR3 contains 16 residues. V lost 6 bases and J lost 5, with 20 bases in between. The CDR3 sequence is CASTRSSGAQNEKLFF. CDR3 nucleotide sequence: TGTGCCAGCACCCGAAGCTCAGGGGCCCAAAATGAAAAACTGTTTTTT.

The chain uses TRBV7-5 and TRBJ1-2; the table gives TRBD1 as D, unverified against the DNA. TRBV7-5 is described as a pseudogene. The CDR3 runs to 15 residues. The CDR3 bases are TGTGCCAGAAGCTACCACCGGGACAGGGGGAATGGCTACACCTTC. It specifies CARSYHRDRGNGYTF.